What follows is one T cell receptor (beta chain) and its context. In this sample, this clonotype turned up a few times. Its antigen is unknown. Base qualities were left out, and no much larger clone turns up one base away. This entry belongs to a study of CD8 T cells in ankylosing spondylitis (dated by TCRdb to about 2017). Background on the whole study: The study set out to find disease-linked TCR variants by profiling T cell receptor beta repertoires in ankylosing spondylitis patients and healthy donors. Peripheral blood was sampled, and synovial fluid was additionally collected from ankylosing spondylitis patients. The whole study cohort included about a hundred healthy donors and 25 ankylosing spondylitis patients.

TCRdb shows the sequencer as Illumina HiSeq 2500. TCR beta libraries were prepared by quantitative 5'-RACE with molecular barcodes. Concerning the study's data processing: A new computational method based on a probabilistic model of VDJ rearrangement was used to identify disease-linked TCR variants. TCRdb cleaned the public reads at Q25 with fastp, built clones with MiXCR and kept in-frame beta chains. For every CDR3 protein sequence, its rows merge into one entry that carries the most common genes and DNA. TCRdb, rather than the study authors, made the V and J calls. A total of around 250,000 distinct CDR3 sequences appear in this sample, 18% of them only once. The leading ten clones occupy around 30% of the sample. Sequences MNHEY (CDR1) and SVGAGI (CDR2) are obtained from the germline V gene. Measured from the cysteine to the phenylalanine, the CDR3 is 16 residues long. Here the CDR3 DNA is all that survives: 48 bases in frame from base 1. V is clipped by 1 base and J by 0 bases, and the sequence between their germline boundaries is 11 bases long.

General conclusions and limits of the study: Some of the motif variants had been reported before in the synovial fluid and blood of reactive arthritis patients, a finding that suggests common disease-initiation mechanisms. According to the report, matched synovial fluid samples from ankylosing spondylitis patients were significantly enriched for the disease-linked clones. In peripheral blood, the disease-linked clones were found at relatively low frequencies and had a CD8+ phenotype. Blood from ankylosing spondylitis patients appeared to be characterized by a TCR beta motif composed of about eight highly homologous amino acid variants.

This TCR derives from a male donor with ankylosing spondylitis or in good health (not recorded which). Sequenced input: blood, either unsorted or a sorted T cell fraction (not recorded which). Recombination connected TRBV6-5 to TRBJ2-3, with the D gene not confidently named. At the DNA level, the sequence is TGTGCCAGCAGTTACTTCCCCGGCTATAGCACAGATACGCAGTATTTT. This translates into CASSYFPGYSTDTQYF.